This entry features one TCR beta chain sequence. The target antigen is unknown. Sequenced by immunoSEQ multiplex PCR; TCRdb stores in-frame clones only, minus some. The sample has fewer than 150,000 clones; 90% are singletons. Germline trimming cut 6 bases from V and 2 bases from J; bases unmatched to any gene: 6. Germline CDR1 is MNHEY and CDR2 is SVGAGI. This CDR3 is 15 amino acids long. This sample was taken from a study of T cell responses to AZD1222 COVID-19 vaccine. Study-wide points: Repertoires in all cases were sampled only once the peak T cell response had passed. The study reported that nearly half of spike-specific TCRs target unmutated variant regions.

V usage is TRBV6-5 and J usage is TRBJ2-1, with 8 bases aligning to TRBD2. The material sequenced was peripheral blood, taken on day 0 of AZD1222 vaccination. The receptor's source is an adult in good health. CDR3 residues: CASSLAGWPYNEQFF. For the CDR3, the DNA is TGTGCCAGCAGCTTAGCGGGATGGCCCTACAATGAGCAGTTCTTC.